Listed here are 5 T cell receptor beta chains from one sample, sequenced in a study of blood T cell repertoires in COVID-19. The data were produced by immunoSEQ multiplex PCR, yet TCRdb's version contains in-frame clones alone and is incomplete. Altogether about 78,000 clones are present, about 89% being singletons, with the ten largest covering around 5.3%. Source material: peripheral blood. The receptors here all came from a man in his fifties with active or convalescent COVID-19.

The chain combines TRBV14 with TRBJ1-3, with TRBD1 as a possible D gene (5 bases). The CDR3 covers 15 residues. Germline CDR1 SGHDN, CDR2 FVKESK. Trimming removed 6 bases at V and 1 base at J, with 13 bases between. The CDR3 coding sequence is TGTGCCAGCAGTCCCCAGGGATCGTCTGGAAACACCATATATTTT. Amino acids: CASSPQGSSGNTIYF.

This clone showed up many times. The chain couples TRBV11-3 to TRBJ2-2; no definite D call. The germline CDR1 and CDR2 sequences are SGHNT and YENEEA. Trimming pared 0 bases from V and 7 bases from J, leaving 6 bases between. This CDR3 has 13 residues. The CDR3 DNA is TGTGCCAGCAGCTTAGAACAGTTCGGGGAGCTGTTTTTT. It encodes CASSLEQFGELFF. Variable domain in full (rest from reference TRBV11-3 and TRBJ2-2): EAGVVQSPRYKIIEKKQPVAFWCNPISGHNTLYWYLQNLGQGPELLIRYENEEAVDDSQLPKDRFSAERLKGVDSTLKIQPAELGDSAVYLCASSLEQFGELFFGEGSRLTVL.

CDR3 loop: CASSPRTISSTDTQYF. The CDR3 nucleotides are TGTGCCAGCTCACCGAGGACTATCTCTAGCACAGATACGCAGTATTTT. The rearrangement links TRBV18 to TRBJ2-3; D possibly corresponds to TRBD2 (6 bases). The V end was cut by 3 bases, the J end by 0 bases, with 13 bases between. CDR1 is KGHSH and CDR2 is LQKENI in the germline V gene. The CDR3 spans 16 residues.

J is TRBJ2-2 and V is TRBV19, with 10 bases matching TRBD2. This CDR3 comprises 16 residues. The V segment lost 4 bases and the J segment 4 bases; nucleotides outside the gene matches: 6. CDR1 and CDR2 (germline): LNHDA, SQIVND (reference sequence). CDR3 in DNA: TGTGCCAGTAGTACCTTTAGCGGGGGGCCCACCGGGGAGCTGTTTTTT. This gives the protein CASSTFSGGPTGELFF.

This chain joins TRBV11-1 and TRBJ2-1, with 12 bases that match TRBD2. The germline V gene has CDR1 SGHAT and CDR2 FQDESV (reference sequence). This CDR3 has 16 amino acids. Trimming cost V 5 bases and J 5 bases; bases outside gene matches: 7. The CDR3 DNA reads TGTGCCAGCAGCCCACTAGCGGGGGGACCCAACAATGAGCAGTTCTTC. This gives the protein CASSPLAGGPNNEQFF.